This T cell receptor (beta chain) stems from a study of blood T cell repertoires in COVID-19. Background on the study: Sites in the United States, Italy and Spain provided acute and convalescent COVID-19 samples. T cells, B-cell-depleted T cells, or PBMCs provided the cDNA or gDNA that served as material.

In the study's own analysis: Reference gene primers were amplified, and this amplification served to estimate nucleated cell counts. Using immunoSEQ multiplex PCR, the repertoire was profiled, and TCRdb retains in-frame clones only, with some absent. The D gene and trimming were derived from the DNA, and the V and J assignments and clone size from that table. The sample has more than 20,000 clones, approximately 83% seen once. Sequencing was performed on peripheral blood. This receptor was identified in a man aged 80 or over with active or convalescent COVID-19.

CDR3 residues: CASSLVLTDTYTDTQYF. The CDR3 DNA follows: TGTGCCAGCAGCTTAGTTTTAACGGACACCTACACAGATACGCAGTATTTT. V is TRBV7-9 and J is TRBJ2-3, with D perhaps TRBD1 (5 bases). V lost 1 base and J 2 bases, leaving 16 bases between the germline ends. The CDR3 consists of 17 residues. Germline V gene lookup returns CDR1 SEHNR and CDR2 FQNEAQ (reference sequence).